The TCR beta chain described here comes from a study of PD-1 blockade in classical Hodgkin lymphoma. With regard to this clone: Its matching antigen is unknown.

Whole-study findings and limits: Baseline diversity in complete responders resembled that of newly diagnosed patients. Relative to healthy donors, newly diagnosed patients reportedly had lower baseline TCR diversity, which was reported as lower still in relapsed/refractory patients.

Every patient had relapsed following autologous stem cell transplantation, and cohorts differed in brentuximab vedotin exposure. Trimming removed 3 bases at V and 10 bases at J, with 10 bases between. This CDR3 is built from 12 residues. Germline V gene lookup returns CDR1 LNHDA and CDR2 SQIVND (reference sequence). This table comes from immunoSEQ multiplex PCR, and its TCRdb copy is limited to in-frame clones, with some not included. Among approximately 61,000 clones listed, 80% to 90% were seen once. The sequence was collected from a human donor with classical Hodgkin lymphoma. This chain links TRBV19 with TRBJ1-5; no firm D call. The input for sequencing was peripheral blood mononuclear cells (PBMCs), taken at baseline. CDR3 nucleotide sequence: TGTGCCAGTAGTATCGGGGTCCGACCCCAGCATTTT. Encoded protein: CASSIGVRPQHF. Supplemented by reference TRBV19 and TRBJ1-5, the full variable domain reads DGGITQSPKYLFRKEGQNVTLSCEQNLNHDAMYWYRQDPGQGLRLIYYSQIVNDFQKGDIAEGYSVSREKKESFPLTVTSAQKNPTAFYLCASSIGVRPQHFGDGTRLSIL.